What follows describes a single T cell receptor (beta chain). The CDR3 length is 11 residues. Trimming at V came to 8 bases and at J to 10 bases, leaving 8 bases not matched to a gene. Per germline, CDR1 SQVTM and CDR2 ANQGSEA. The data derive from a study of blood T cell repertoires in COVID-19. Study context: Samples came from the United States, Italy and Spain, spanning acute and convalescent COVID-19. In each case, the material was cDNA or gDNA derived from T cells, B-cell-depleted T cells, or PBMCs.

Per the original data handling: Amplification with reference gene primers provided the estimates of nucleated cell counts. Assay used: immunoSEQ multiplex PCR; TCRdb lists only in-frame clones, some missing. From that table come the V and J calls and clone size; the DNA was used to work out D and trimming. The repertoire holds more than 90,000 clones, roughly 82% seen once, with 15% to 20% in the top ten. This clonotype originated in a man older than 75 with acute or convalescent COVID-19. Sequencing was performed on peripheral blood. This chain uses TRBV29-1 with TRBJ1-1; 9 nucleotides match TRBD1. For the CDR3, the DNA is TGCAGCATGGAACAGGGGGCGGGAGCTTTCTTT. Translation gives CSMEQGAGAFF.